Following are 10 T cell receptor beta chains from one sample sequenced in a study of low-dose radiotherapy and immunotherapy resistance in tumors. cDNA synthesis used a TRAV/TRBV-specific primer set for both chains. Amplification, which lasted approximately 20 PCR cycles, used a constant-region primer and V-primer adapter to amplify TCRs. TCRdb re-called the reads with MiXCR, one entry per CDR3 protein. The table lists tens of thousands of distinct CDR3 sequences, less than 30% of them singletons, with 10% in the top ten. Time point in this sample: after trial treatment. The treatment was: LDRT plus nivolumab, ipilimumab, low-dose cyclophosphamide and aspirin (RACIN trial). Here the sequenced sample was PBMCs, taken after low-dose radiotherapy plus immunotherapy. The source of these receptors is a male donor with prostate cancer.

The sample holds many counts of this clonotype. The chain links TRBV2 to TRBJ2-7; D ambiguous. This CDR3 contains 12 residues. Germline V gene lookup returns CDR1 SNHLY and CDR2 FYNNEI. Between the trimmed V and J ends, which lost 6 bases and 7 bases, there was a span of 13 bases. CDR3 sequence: CASRLTLREQYF. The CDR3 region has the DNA TGTGCCAGCAGGCTGACGCTTAGGGAGCAGTACTTC.

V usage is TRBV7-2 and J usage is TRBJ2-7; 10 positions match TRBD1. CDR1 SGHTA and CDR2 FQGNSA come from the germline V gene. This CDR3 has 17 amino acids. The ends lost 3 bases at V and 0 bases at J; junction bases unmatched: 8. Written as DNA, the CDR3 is TGTGCCAGCAGCTTGACAGGGGGCGATCGCAGCTCCTACGAGCAGTACTTC. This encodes CASSLTGGDRSSYEQYF.

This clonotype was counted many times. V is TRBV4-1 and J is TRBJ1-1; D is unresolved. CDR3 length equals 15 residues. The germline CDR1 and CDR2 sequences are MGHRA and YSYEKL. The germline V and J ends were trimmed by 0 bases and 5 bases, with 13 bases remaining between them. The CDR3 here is CASSQEKRGETEAFF. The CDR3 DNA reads TGCGCCAGCAGCCAAGAAAAGCGGGGAGAAACTGAAGCTTTCTTT.

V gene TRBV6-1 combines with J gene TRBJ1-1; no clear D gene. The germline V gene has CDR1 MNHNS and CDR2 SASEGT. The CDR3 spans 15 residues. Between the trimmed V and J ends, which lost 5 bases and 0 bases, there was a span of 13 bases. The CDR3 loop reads CASSSAVVMNTEAFF. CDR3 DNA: TGTGCCAGCAGTTCGGCAGTCGTTATGAACACTGAAGCTTTCTTT.

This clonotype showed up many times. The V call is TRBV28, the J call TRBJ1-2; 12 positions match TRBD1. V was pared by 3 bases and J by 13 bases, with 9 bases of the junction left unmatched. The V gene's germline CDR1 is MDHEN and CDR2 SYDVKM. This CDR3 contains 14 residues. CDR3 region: CASSLQGTGGQGTF. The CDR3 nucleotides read TGTGCCAGCAGTTTGCAGGGGACAGGGGGCCAAGGCACCTTC.

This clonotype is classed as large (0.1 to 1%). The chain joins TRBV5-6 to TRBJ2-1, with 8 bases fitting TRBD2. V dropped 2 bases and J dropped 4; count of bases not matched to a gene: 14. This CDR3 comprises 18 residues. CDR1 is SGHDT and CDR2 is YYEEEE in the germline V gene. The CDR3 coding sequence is TGTGCCAGCAGCTTAGCGGGAGCTAGAAAGAATACTTACAATGAGCAGTTCTTC. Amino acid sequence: CASSLAGARKNTYNEQFF.

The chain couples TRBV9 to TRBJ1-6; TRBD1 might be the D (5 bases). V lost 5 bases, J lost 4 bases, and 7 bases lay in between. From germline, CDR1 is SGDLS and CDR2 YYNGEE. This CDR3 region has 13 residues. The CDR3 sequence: CASRTGYNSPLHF. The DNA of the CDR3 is TGTGCCAGCAGAACAGGATATAATTCACCCCTCCACTTT.

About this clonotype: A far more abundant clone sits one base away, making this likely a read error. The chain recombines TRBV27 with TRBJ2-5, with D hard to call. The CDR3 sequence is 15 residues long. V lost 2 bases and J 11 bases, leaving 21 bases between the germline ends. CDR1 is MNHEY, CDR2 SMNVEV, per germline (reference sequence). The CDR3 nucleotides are TGTGCCAGCAGTTTAAAACCAAGCTCCTACAATGAGCAGTACTTC. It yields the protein CASSLKPSSYNEQYF.

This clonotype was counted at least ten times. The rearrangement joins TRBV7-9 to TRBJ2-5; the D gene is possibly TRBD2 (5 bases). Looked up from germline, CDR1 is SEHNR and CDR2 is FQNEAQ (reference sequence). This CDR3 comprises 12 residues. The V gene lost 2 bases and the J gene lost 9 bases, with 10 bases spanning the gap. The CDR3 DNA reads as TGTGCCAGCAGCTTAAGCGAAGCGGCCCAGTACTTC. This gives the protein CASSLSEAAQYF.

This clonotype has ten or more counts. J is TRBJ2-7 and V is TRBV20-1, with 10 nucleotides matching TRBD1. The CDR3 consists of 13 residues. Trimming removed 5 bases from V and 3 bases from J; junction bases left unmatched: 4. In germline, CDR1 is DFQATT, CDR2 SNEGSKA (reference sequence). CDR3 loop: CSAPGQGGYEQYF. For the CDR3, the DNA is TGCAGTGCTCCAGGACAGGGGGGCTACGAGCAGTACTTC.